This T cell receptor beta chain came from a study of blood T cell repertoires in COVID-19. Study details: Collection of acute and convalescent COVID-19 samples took place in the United States, Italy and Spain. Sources were T cells, B-cell-depleted T cells, or PBMCs; the material itself was cDNA or gDNA.

This CDR3 is built from 15 residues. The J segment lost 3 bases and the V segment lost 2 bases, leaving 1 base of the junction unmatched. In germline, CDR1 is MNHEY, CDR2 SVGAGI. TCRdb's copy holds only in-frame clones and misses some; the assay was immunoSEQ multiplex PCR. The sample contains about 23,000 clones, roughly 94% of which appear only once. The chain is built from TRBV6-5 and TRBJ2-2; 9 bases match TRBD1. The receptor was derived from a woman in her 50s with active COVID-19. Material: peripheral blood. The CDR3 loop is CASSYGTGYTGELFF. The CDR3 DNA follows: TGTGCCAGCAGTTACGGGACAGGGTACACCGGGGAGCTGTTTTTT.